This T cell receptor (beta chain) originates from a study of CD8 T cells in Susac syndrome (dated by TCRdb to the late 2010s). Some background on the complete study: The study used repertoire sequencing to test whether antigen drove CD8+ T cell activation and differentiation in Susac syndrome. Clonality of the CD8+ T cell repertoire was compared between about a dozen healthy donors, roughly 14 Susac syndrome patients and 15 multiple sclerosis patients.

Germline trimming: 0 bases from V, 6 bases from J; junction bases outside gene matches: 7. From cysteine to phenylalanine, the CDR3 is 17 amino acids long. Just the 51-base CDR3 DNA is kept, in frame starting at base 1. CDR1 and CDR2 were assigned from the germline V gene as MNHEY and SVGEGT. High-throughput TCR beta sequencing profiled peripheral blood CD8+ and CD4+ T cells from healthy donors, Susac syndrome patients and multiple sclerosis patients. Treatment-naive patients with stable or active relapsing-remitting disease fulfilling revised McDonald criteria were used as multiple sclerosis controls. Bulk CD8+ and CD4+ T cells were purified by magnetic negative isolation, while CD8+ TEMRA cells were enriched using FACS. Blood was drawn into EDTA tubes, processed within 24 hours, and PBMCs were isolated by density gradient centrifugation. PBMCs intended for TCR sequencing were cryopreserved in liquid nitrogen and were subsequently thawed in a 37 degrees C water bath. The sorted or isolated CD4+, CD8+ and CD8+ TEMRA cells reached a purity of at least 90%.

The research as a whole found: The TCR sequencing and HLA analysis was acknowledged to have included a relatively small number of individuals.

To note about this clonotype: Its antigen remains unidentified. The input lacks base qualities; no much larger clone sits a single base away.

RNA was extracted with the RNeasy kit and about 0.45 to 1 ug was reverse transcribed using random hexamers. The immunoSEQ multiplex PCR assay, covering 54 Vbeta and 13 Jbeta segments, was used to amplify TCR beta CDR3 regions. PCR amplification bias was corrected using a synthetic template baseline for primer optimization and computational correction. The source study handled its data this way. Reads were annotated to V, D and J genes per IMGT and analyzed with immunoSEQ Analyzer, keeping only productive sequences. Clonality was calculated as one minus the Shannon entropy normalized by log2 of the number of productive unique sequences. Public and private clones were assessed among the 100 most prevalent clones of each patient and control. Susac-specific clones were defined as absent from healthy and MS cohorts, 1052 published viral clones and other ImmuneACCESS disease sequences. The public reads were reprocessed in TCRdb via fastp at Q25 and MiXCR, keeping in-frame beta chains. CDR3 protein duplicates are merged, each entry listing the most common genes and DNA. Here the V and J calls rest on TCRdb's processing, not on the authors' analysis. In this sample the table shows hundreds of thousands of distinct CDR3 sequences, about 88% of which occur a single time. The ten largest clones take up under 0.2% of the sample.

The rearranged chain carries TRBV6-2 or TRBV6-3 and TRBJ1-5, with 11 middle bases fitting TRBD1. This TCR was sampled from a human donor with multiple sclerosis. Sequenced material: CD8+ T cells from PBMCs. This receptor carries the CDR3 CASSYSTWTGGIQPQHF. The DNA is TGTGCCAGCAGTTACTCGACGTGGACAGGGGGCATTCAGCCCCAGCATTTT.